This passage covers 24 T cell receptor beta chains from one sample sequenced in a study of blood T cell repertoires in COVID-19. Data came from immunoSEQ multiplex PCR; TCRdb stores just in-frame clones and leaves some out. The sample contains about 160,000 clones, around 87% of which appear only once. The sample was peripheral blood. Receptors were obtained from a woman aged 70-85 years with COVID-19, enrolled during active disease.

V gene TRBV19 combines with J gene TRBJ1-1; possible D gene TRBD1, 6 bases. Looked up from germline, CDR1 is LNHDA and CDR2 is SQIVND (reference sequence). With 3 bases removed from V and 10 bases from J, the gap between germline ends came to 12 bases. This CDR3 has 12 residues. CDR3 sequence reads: CASSMVQGPAFF. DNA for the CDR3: TGTGCCAGTAGTATGGTACAGGGTCCAGCTTTCTTT.

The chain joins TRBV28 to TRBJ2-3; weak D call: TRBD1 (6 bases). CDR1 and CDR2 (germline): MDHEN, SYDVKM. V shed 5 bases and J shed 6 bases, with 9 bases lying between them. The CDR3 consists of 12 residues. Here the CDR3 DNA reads TGTGCCAGCAGTCCTGGACAGGATACGCAGTATTTT. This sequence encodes CASSPGQDTQYF.

The DNA of the CDR3 is TGCAGCGTTGAACAGGGAAAGCAGTACTTC. Translation: CSVEQGKQYF. V gene TRBV29-1 combines with J gene TRBJ2-7, with D tentatively TRBD1 (5 bases). The CDR3 totals 10 residues. V was cut by 2 bases and J by 8 bases, with 7 bases left in between. The germline CDR1 and CDR2 sequences are SQVTM and ANQGSEA.

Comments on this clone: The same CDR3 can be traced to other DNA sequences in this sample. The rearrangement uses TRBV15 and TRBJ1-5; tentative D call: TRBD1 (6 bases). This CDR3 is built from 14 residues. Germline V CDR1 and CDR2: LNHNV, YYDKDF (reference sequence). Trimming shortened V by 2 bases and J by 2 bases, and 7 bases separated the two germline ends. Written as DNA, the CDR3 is TGTGCCACCAGCAGACCAGGGGGCAATCAGCCCCAGCATTTT. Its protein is CATSRPGGNQPQHF.

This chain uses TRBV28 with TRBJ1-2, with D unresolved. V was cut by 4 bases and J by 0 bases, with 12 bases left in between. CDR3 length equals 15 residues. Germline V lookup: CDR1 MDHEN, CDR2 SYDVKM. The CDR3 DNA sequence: TGTGCCAGCAGTTACGGGAGGGCGGCTAACTATGGCTACACCTTC. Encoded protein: CASSYGRAANYGYTF.

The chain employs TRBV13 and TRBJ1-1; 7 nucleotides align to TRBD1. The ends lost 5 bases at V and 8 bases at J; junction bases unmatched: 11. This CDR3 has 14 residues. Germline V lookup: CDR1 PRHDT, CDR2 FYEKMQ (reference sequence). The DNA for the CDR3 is TGTGCCAGCAGCACCGACAGGGTTGGTCGCGAAGCTTTCTTT. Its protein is CASSTDRVGREAFF. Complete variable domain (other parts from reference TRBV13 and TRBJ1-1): AAGVIQSPRHLIKEKRETATLKCYPIPRHDTVYWYQQGPGQDPQFLISFYEKMQSDKGSIPDRFSAQQFSDYHSELNMSSLELGDSALYFCASSTDRVGREAFFGQGTRLTVV.

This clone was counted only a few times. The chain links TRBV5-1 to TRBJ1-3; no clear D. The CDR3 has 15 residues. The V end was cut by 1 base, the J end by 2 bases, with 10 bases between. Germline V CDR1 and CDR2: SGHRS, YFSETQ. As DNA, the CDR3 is TGCGCCAGCAGCTTGACGTCCGGGGCTGGAAACACCATATATTTT. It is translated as CASSLTSGAGNTIYF.

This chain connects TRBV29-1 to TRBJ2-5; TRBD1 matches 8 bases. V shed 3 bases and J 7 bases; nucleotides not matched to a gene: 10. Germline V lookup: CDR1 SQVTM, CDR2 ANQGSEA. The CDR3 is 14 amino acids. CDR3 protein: CSVDIDRGQGTQYF. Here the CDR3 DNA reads TGCAGCGTTGATATCGACAGGGGCCAGGGGACCCAGTACTTC.

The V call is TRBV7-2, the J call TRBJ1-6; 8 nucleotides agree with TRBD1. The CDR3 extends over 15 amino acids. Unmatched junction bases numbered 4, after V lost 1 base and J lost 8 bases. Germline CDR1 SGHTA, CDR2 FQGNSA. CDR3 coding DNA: TGTGCCAGCAGCTTAGGTACAGGGGGTCATTCACCCCTCCACTTT. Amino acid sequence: CASSLGTGGHSPLHF.

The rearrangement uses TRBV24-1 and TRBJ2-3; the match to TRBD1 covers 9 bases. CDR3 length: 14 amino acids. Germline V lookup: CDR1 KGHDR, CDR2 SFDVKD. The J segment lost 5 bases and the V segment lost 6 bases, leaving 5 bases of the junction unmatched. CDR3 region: CATSRQGVRDTQYF. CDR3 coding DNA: TGTGCCACCAGTCGACAGGGGGTAAGAGATACGCAGTATTTT.

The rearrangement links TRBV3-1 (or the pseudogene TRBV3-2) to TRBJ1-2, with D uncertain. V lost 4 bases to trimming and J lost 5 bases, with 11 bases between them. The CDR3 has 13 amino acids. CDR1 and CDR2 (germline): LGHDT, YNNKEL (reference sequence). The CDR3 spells CASSPTPRYGYTF. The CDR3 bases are TGTGCCAGCAGCCCTACCCCCAGGTATGGCTACACCTTC.

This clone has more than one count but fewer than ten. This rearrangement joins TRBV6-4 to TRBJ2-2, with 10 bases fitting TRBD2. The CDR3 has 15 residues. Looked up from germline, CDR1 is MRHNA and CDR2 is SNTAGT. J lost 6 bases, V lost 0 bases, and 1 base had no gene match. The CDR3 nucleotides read TGTGCCAGCAGTGACTCAGCGGGGGGGCCCGGGGAGCTGTTTTTT. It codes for CASSDSAGGPGELFF.

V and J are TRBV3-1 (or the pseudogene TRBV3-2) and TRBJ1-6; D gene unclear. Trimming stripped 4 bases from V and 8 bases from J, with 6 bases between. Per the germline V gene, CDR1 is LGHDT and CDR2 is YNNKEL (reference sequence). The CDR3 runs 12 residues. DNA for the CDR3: TGTGCCAGCAGCCTCCAGGATTCACCCCTCCACTTT. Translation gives CASSLQDSPLHF.

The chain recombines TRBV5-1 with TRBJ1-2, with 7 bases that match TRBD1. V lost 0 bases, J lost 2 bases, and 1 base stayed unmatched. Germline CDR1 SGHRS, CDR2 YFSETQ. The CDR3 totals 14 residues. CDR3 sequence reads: CASSLETGNYGYTF. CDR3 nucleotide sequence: TGCGCCAGCAGCTTGGAGACAGGGAACTATGGCTACACCTTC.

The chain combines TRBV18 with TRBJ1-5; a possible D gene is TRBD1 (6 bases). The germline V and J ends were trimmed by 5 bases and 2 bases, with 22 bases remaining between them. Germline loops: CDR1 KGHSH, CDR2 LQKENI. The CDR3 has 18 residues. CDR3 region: CASSEFRVGTTGNQPQHF. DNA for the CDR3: TGTGCCAGCTCAGAGTTTAGGGTAGGGACAACAGGCAATCAGCCCCAGCATTTT.

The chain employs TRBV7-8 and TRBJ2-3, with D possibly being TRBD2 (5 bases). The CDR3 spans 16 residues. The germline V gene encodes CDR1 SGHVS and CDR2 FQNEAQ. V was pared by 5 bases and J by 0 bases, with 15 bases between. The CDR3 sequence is CASSPIRGPSTDTQYF. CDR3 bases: TGTGCCAGCAGCCCGATTAGAGGGCCAAGCACAGATACGCAGTATTTT. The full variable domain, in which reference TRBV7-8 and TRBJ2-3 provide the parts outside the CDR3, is GAGVSQSPRYKVAKRGQDVALRCDPISGHVSLFWYQQALGQGPEFLTYFQNEAQLDKSGLPSDRFFAERPEGSVSTLKIQRTQQEDSAVYLCASSPIRGPSTDTQYFGPGTRLTVL.

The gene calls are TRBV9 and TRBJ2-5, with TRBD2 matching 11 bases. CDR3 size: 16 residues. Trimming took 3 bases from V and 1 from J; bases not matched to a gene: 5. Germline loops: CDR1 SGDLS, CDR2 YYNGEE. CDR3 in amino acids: CASSAVAGGPQETQYF. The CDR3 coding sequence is TGTGCCAGCAGCGCCGTAGCGGGGGGGCCCCAAGAGACCCAGTACTTC.

The CDR3 nucleotides read TGTGCCAGCAGCACGACAGGGGGCAAAACTGAAGCTTTCTTT. This sequence encodes CASSTTGGKTEAFF. V is TRBV7-2 and J is TRBJ1-1; TRBD1 agrees at 10 bases. The germline V gene encodes CDR1 SGHTA and CDR2 FQGNSA. There are 14 residues in the CDR3. V shed 5 bases, J shed 5 bases, and the junction held 5 bases outside the gene matches.

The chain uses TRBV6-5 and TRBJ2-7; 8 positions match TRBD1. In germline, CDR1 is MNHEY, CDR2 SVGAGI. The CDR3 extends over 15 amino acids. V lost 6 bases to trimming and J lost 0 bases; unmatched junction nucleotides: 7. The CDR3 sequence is CASRPDRGSSYEQYF. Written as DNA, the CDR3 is TGTGCCAGCAGACCAGACAGGGGCAGCTCCTACGAGCAGTACTTC.

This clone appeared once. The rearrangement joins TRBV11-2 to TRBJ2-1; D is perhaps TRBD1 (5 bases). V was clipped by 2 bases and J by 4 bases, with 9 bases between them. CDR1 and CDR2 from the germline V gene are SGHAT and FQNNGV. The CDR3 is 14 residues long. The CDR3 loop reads CASSLQGRYNEQFF. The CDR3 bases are TGTGCCAGCAGCTTACAGGGCCGGTACAATGAGCAGTTCTTC.

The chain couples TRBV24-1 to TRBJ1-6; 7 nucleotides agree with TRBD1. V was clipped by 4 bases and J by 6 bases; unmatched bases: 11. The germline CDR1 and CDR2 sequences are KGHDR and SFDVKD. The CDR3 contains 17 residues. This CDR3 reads CATSDPYRGSGNSPLHF. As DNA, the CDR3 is TGTGCCACCAGTGACCCTTACAGGGGATCAGGTAATTCACCCCTCCACTTT.

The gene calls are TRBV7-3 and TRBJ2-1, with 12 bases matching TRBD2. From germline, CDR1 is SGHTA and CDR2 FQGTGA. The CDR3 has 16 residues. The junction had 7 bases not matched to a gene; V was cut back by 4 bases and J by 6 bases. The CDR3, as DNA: TGTGCCAGCAGCTCCTCGCTAGCGGGGGGGCTCAATGAGCAGTTCTTC. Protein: CASSSSLAGGLNEQFF.

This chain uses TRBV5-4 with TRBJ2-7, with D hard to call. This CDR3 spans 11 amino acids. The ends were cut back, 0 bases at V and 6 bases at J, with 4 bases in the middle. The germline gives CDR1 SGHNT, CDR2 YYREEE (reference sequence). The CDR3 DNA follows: TGTGCCAGCAGCTTGGCTCGCGAGCAGTACTTC. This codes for CASSLAREQYF.

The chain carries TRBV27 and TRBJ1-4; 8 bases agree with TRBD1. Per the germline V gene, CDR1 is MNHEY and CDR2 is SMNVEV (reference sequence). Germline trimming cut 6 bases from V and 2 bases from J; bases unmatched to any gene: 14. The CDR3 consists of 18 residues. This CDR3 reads CASRGDRSPLSTNEKLFF. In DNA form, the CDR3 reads TGTGCCAGCAGAGGGGACAGGTCACCACTATCGACTAATGAAAAACTGTTTTTT.